Listed below are T cell receptor beta chains from one sample, sequenced in a study of cytotoxic CD8 clonotypes in ibrutinib-treated CLL. This table comes from immunoSEQ multiplex PCR, and its TCRdb copy is limited to in-frame clones, with some not included. The sample has about 68,000 clones, about 63% seen once; the top ten hold 5.7%. Sequenced material: PBMCs, taken after 12 months of ibrutinib treatment. The receptors derive from a human donor with chronic lymphocytic leukemia. The CDR3 runs from the conserved cysteine through the conserved F or W. D genes are given only for firm matches. Expanded clones get a size class; other rows say once, few or many, or leave the size out.

-	16	-	TRBV7-2	TRBJ2-1	TGTGCCAGCAGCTTAAGGGGCACTAGCTCCTACAATGAGCAGTTCTTC	CASSLRGTSSYNEQFF
-	12	-	TRBV28	TRBJ1-1	TGTGCCAGCAGGATGGGGCGTCTTGAAGCTTTCTTT	CASRMGRLEAFF
-	12	-	TRBV7-8	TRBJ2-1	TGTGCCAGCAGCTTTAGGGTTGGTGAGCAGTTCTTC	CASSFRVGEQFF
-	17	-	TRBV5-6	TRBJ1-5	TGTGCCAGCAGCCTACCCCGTGGGCAGGCGAGGAATCAGCCCCAGCATTTT	CASSLPRGQARNQPQHF
-	16	-	TRBV5-6	TRBJ2-2	TGTGCCAGCAGCTTGCATCCGGGTCTGGGTACCGGGGAGCTGTTTTTT	CASSLHPGLGTGELFF
-	13	-	TRBV5-8	TRBJ1-1	TGTGCCAGCAGCCGAGGGAAAGACACTGAAGCTTTCTTT	CASSRGKDTEAFF
once	14	-	TRBV11-2	TRBJ1-1	TGTGCCAGCAGCTTGACGCTAGTGAACACTGAAGCTTTCTTT	CASSLTLVNTEAFF
-	16	-	TRBV18	TRBJ2-2	TGTGCCAGCTCACCATACGCTGCACAGAACACCGGGGAGCTGTTTTTT	CASSPYAAQNTGELFF
-	14	-	TRBV7-2	TRBJ1-6	TGTGCCAGCAGCTCCCCGGGACGGCCTACGCCCCTCCACTTT	CASSSPGRPTPLHF
few	15	TRBD1	TRBV5-4	TRBJ1-2	TGTGCCAGCAGCTGGTCGACAGGGGGCCCGGTAGGCTACACCTTC	CASSWSTGGPVGYTF
-	14	TRBD1	TRBV10-3	TRBJ2-1	TGTGCCATCAGGGACGGGACAGGGGGCAATGAGCAGTTCTTC	CAIRDGTGGNEQFF
-	13	-	TRBV19	TRBJ2-7	TGTGCCAGTACAAAGGGGACCTCCTACGAGCAGTACTTC	CASTKGTSYEQYF
-	16	-	TRBV5-1	TRBJ2-7	TGCGCCAGCAGCTTGAGGATAAGGGACCCGACTTTGGGGCAGTACTTC	CASSLRIRDPTLGQYF
-	11	-	TRBV28	TRBJ1-1	TGTGCCAGCAGGAGGGGAACTGAAGCTTTCTTT	CASRRGTEAFF
-	15	TRBD1	TRBV6-6	TRBJ2-3	TGTGCCAGCAGGCGCCCGGGACAGTCCACAGATACGCAGTATTTT	CASRRPGQSTDTQYF
-	16	TRBD2	TRBV30	TRBJ2-2	TGTGCCTGGAGGAGTAGCGGGGGGGCGCGCACCGGGGAGCTGTTTTTT	CAWRSSGGARTGELFF
-	13	-	TRBV19	TRBJ1-1	TGTGCCAGTAGTAATCAGGGATACTCTGAAGCTTTCTTT	CASSNQGYSEAFF
-	13	-	TRBV5-8	TRBJ2-4	TGTGCCAGCAGCCGGAGAGATGTAAACATTCAGTACTTC	CASSRRDVNIQYF
-	18	TRBD1	TRBV11-2	TRBJ1-3	TGTGCCAGCAGCTTAAATTTTGCTGCGGGACAGCAAAGGAACACCATATATTTT	CASSLNFAAGQQRNTIYF
-	13	TRBD1	TRBV25-1	TRBJ1-5	TGTGCCAGCAGTGACTGGGACAGCTCGGCCCAGCATTTT	CASSDWDSSAQHF
-	15	-	TRBV19	TRBJ1-4	TGTGCCAGTAGTATTGGAGGCGGGTCTGGGGAAAAACTGTTTTTT	CASSIGGGSGEKLFF
-	12	-	TRBV5-1	TRBJ1-2	TGCGCCAGCAGCCCGGGGGACGTTGGCTACACCTTC	CASSPGDVGYTF
-	14	-	TRBV7-2	TRBJ1-2	TGTGCCAGCAGCTTAGAGAGTCAGAACTATGGCTACACCTTC	CASSLESQNYGYTF
few	17	TRBD1	TRBV7-2	TRBJ1-4	TGTGCCAGCAGCTTAGATCCGGGGACAGCAACTAATGAAAAACTGTTTTTT	CASSLDPGTATNEKLFF
few	15	-	TRBV7-6	TRBJ2-7	TGTGCCAGCAGCTTTAGGTCGCTGGAGGGGGGAGAGCAGTACTTC	CASSFRSLEGGEQYF
-	14	TRBD2	TRBV6-5	TRBJ2-1	TGTGCCAGCATTAAACCGGGACTAGCGGGAGAGCAGTTCTTC	CASIKPGLAGEQFF
-	17	-	TRBV5-3	TRBJ1-2	TGTGCCAGAAGCTTGGAGCAAGGAGGTGCTTCTAACTATGGCTACACCTTC	CARSLEQGGASNYGYTF
-	14	-	TRBV19	TRBJ2-7	TGTGCCAGTAGTCTTCAGGGCCGAATCTACGAGCAGTACTTC	CASSLQGRIYEQYF
-	13	-	TRBV9	TRBJ1-4	TGTGCCAGCAGAGCGGGGGCTAATGAAAAACTGTTTTTT	CASRAGANEKLFF
-	13	TRBD1	TRBV7-8	TRBJ2-7	TGTGCCAGCAGCTTACAGGGGGCCTACGAGCAGTACTTC	CASSLQGAYEQYF
once	13	-	TRBV18	TRBJ2-7	TGTGCCAGCTCCCTCCGGGAGACCTACGAGCAGTACTTC	CASSLRETYEQYF
-	17	TRBD2	TRBV7-2	TRBJ2-1	TGTGCCAGCACCGAAGCAGTCCGGCGGGGGTCCCTCAATGAGCAGTTCTTC	CASTEAVRRGSLNEQFF
few	13	TRBD2	TRBV30	TRBJ2-7	TGTGCCTCGACCAGACGGGAGGCCTACGAGCAGTACTTC	CASTRREAYEQYF
few	16	-	TRBV5-6	TRBJ1-2	TGTGCCAGCAGCTTGCCGGGGCCTGGTAGGAACTATGGCTACACCTTC	CASSLPGPGRNYGYTF
-	14	-	TRBV5-6	TRBJ2-7	TGTGCCAGCAGCTCTATACGGGTTGTGCACGAGCAGTACTTC	CASSSIRVVHEQYF
-	12	-	TRBV29-1	TRBJ1-1	TGCAGCGGATCCGGCAGGAGCCGTGAAGCTTTCTTT	CSGSGRSREAFF
once	17	-	TRBV30	TRBJ2-3	TGTGCCTGGAGTGTACAGCGTGGACTCCTAAGCACAGATACGCAGTATTTT	CAWSVQRGLLSTDTQYF
-	13	TRBD1	TRBV6-1	TRBJ2-1	TGTGCCAGCAGGGACAGGGTTTTGAATGAGCAGTTCTTC	CASRDRVLNEQFF
once	16	-	TRBV5-8	TRBJ1-2	TGTGCCAGCGGCAGCACAAAACTTGTGGGCAACTATGGCTACACCTTC	CASGSTKLVGNYGYTF
-	15	TRBD1	TRBV6-5	TRBJ1-1	TGTGCCAGCAGTTACTACGGACAGGGTGCCACTGAAGCTTTCTTT	CASSYYGQGATEAFF
once	15	TRBD1	TRBV6-6	TRBJ2-7	TGTGCCAGCAGTTACACTGAAGAACAGGGGTACGAGCAGTACTTC	CASSYTEEQGYEQYF
-	15	-	TRBV6-1	TRBJ2-7	TGTGCCAACAGCAGGGGCAGTCCAAGCTCCTACGAGCAGTACTTC	CANSRGSPSSYEQYF
-	13	-	TRBV5-1	TRBJ2-7	TGCGCCAGCAGCTTAACGGATTCCTACGAGCAGTACTTC	CASSLTDSYEQYF
-	15	-	TRBV19	TRBJ1-5	TGTGCCAGTACGGAGAGGAGGGGATCCAATCAGCCCCAGCATTTT	CASTERRGSNQPQHF